Listed below are T cell receptor beta chains from one sample, sequenced in a study of neoadjuvant anti-PD-1 for oral cavity cancer. Assay: immunoSEQ multiplex PCR; the TCRdb copy retains only in-frame clones and omits some. The sample records 13,000 to 15,000 clones, around 80% being singletons. The specimen was PBMCs, collected after nivolumab (anti-PD-1) treatment. The receptor source for this set is a person between 35 and 79 years old with oral cavity squamous cell carcinoma. Both conserved end residues are part of each CDR3. A D gene is named only where the DNA matches it firmly. Not every row has a clone size; where given, it reads once, few, many or a size class.

14 NA TRBJ2-7 NA TRBV7-2 TGTGCCAGCAGCTCGGGGGACCGCCGCTACGAGCAGTACTTC CASSSGDRRYEQYF
12 NA TRBJ2-3 NA TRBV2 TGTGCCAGCACCTCCTTTGGGGAGCGGAAGTATTTT CASTSFGERKYF
14 NA TRBJ1-2 NA TRBV27 TGTGCCAGCAGTCCTGCGGGCTCCCTCTATGGCTACACCTTC CASSPAGSLYGYTF
12 NA TRBJ2-5 NA TRBV25-1 TGTGCCAGCAGCGACCCAAAGGGTGCCCAGTACTTC CASSDPKGAQYF
18 NA TRBJ2-3 NA TRBV7-5 TGTGTCAGAAGCTTATCCCGACAGGGGTCTAAGCCCACAGATACGCAGTATTTT CVRSLSRQGSKPTDTQYF
13 NA TRBJ1-1 NA TRBV2 TGTGCCAGCAGTGACCAGGGGAACACTGAAGCTTTCTTT CASSDQGNTEAFF
15 NA TRBJ2-3 NA TRBV29-1 TGCAGCGTTGGGAGACAGCTTCCTAGCACAGATACGCAGTATTTT CSVGRQLPSTDTQYF
15 NA TRBJ2-5 NA TRBV5-1 TGCGCCAGCAGCTTTCGACAGCCCCGGAGGGAGACCCAGTACTTC CASSFRQPRRETQYF
14 NA TRBJ2-1 NA TRBV7-9 TGTGCCAGTGGGGGACTCCTATCCTACAATGAGCAGTTCTTC CASGGLLSYNEQFF
13 NA TRBJ1-5 NA TRBV28 TGTGCCAGTACACAGGGCTGGTTGTTACCCCAGCATTTT CASTQGWLLPQHF
14 NA TRBJ2-7 NA TRBV4-1 TGCGCCAGCAGCCCTGGACCAATCTCCTACGAGCAGTACTTC CASSPGPISYEQYF
15 once TRBJ2-7 TRBD1 TRBV11-3 TGTGCCAGCAGCTTAGGGGCAGGGGGCGATTACGAGCAGTACTTC CASSLGAGGDYEQYF
16 few TRBJ1-5 NA TRBV4-1 TGCGCCAGCAGCCAAGGGGTAGGGGCCCTCAATCAGCCCCAGCATTTT CASSQGVGALNQPQHF
14 NA TRBJ2-7 TRBD1 TRBV6-5 TGTGCCAGCAGCCATCAGGGGGCGCAGTACGAGCAGTACTTC CASSHQGAQYEQYF
16 NA TRBJ1-3 TRBD1 TRBV9 TGTGCCAGCAGCTTATCCGGGACAGGCCCCAGAAACACCATATATTTT CASSLSGTGPRNTIYF
15 NA TRBJ2-1 TRBD2 TRBV6-1 TGTGCCAGCACCCAAGCGGGGGGGCCCTACAATGAGCAGTTCTTC CASTQAGGPYNEQFF
16 NA TRBJ1-1 NA TRBV2 TGTGCCAGCAATCCCCTCCAGGGAATCGTGAACACTGAAGCTTTCTTT CASNPLQGIVNTEAFF
15 NA TRBJ2-7 NA TRBV4-1 TGCGCCAGCAGGTCGACAGCCACCTCTATCTACGAGCAGTACTTC CASRSTATSIYEQYF
13 few TRBJ1-2 NA TRBV6-5 TGTGCCAGCAGAACAGTAATGGGCTATGGCTACACCTTC CASRTVMGYGYTF
16 NA TRBJ1-6 NA TRBV5-1 TGCGCCAGCAGCGGAAGACAAGGGGATTATAATTCACCCCTCCACTTT CASSGRQGDYNSPLHF
12 NA TRBJ2-7 NA TRBV30 TGTGCCTGGAGAGACGGCGGCTACGAGCAGTACTTC CAWRDGGYEQYF
14 NA TRBJ2-6 TRBD2 TRBV30 TGTGCCTACTCGGGGGGGGACGGGGCCAACGTCCTGACTTTC CAYSGGDGANVLTF
15 NA TRBJ1-2 TRBD1 TRBV7-3 TGTGCCAGCAGCCGAGGACAGGGACCTAACTATGGCTACACCTTC CASSRGQGPNYGYTF
17 NA TRBJ2-3 TRBD2 TRBV14 TGTGCCAGCAGCCAAGACCCGTGGACTAGCGTGGGAGATACGCAGTATTTT CASSQDPWTSVGDTQYF
15 few TRBJ2-1 NA TRBV7-9 TGTGCCAGCAGATTGGAGTCAAAGATCGCCGGTGAGCAGTTCTTC CASRLESKIAGEQFF
13 NA TRBJ1-5 NA TRBV7-2 TGTGCCAGCAGCTTAGTGGGTAATCAGCCCCAGCATTTT CASSLVGNQPQHF
16 NA TRBJ1-3 NA TRBV5-4 TGTGCCAGCAGCTTGGGAGGGGCCACCTCTGGAAACACCATATATTTT CASSLGGATSGNTIYF
13 few TRBJ1-1 NA TRBV30 TGTGCCTCTGCCCCCCCCACGAACACTGAAGCTTTCTTT CASAPPTNTEAFF
12 NA TRBJ2-7 NA TRBV18 TGTGCCAGCTCACTGATCTCCTACGAGCAGTACTTC CASSLISYEQYF
17 NA TRBJ2-7 NA TRBV27 TGTGCCAGCAGTCCCCTACAGTGGGAAGGGTCGTTGTACGAGCAGTACTTC CASSPLQWEGSLYEQYF
14 NA TRBJ1-1 TRBD1 TRBV11-2 TGTGCCAGCAGCTACGAGGACAGGGGGCGCGGAGCTTTCTTT CASSYEDRGRGAFF
14 NA TRBJ1-5 NA TRBV19 TGTGCCAGTAGTCGGTCCCCGGCGAATCAGCCCCAGCATTTT CASSRSPANQPQHF
16 NA TRBJ1-3 TRBD1 TRBV5-6 TGTGCCAGCAGCCCCCAGGGACAGATCTCTGGAAACACCATATATTTT CASSPQGQISGNTIYF
16 NA TRBJ2-1 TRBD1 TRBV27 TGTGCCAGCAGTTCAATTGGACAGGTGACCTACAATGAGCAGTTCTTC CASSSIGQVTYNEQFF
15 few TRBJ1-2 NA TRBV28 TGTGCCAGCAGATTAGGGGGGGGCCGGGACTATGGCTACACCTTC CASRLGGGRDYGYTF
11 NA TRBJ2-7 NA TRBV7-2 TGTGCCAGCAGCTTAAGGCTTGGGCAGTACTTC CASSLRLGQYF